The subject of this entry is one T cell receptor beta chain. As yet, its antigen is unknown. V trimming: 0 bases; J trimming: 13 bases; junction bases outside the gene matches: 8. Germline assignment: CDR1 DFQATT and CDR2 SNEGSKA (reference sequence). The CDR3 is 13 residues long. The entry originates in a study of T-cell reconstitution after alpha-beta-depleted transplantation in children. Findings and limits, study-wide: Several hundred expanded graft clones reportedly gave rise to the alpha-beta T cells present about two months after transplant. T cells produced anew were the main source of T-cell counts and diversity one year after transplant. High day-60 TCRbeta diversity in some patients came from surviving recipient T cells and thymic progenitors.

Preparation of the TCRbeta library was carried out with unique molecular identifiers. From the PCR reads, TCRdb called clonotypes with MiXCR, one entry per CDR3 protein. The repertoire holds about 130,000 distinct CDR3 sequences, about a tenth seen once, with around 24% in the top ten. This receptor was identified in a girl younger than two who had a stem cell transplant for combined immunodeficiency, so the T cells may come from the graft donor. This chain joins TRBV20-1 and TRBJ2-1; TRBD2 agrees at 8 bases. The sequencing used PBMCs, mostly from graft donor cells, collected 180 days after TCRalphabeta/CD19-depleted stem cell transplant. This CDR3 reads CSARDGLAGLQFF. The CDR3 DNA reads TGCAGTGCTAGAGATGGGCTAGCGGGTCTCCAGTTCTTC.